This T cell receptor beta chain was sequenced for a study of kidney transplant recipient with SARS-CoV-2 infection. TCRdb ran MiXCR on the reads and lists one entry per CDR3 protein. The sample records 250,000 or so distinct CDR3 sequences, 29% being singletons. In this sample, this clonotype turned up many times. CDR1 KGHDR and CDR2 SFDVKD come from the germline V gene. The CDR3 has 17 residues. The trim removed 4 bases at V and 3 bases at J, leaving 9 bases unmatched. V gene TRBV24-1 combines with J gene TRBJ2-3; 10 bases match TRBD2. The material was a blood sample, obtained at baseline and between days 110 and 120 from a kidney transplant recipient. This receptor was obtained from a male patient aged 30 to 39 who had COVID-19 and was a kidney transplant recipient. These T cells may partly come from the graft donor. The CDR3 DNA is TGTGCCACCAGTGACCACGGTAGCGGGAGGTTGACAGATACGCAGTATTTT. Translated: CATSDHGSGRLTDTQYF.